This TCR beta chain came from a study of cytotoxic CD8 clonotypes in ibrutinib-treated CLL listed by TCRdb under 2021. Some background on the complete study: In this cohort, around 15 patients were treatment-naive and approximately twelve were relapsed/refractory, while under 18 had unmutated IGHV. Every remission and progressive disease sample was obtained while ibrutinib was still being received by the patients. Partial responses were observed in some 24 patients and complete responses in 2; after a median follow-up of around 68 months, remission was maintained in 14 patients and progression was observed in about twelve. Samples averaged 255,043 productive templates and 94,082 productive rearrangements. Response samples were obtained after a median of about 13 months of treatment, with a range of roughly 6 to 40 months. Longitudinal samples were obtainable from about 30% of the roughly 90 participants in the trial. Cryopreserved peripheral blood mononuclear cells were collected at three points: before therapy, at response, and at either sustained remission or disease progression. Study-wide findings and limitations: Sustained-remission and progressing patients did not have matched sampling times, and lymph node repertoires were not examined. Public clonotypes were rare and either shrank or stayed stable during treatment, and the rise in clonality at ibrutinib response reflected expansion of private clonotypes. At ibrutinib response clonality went up, during sustained remission it held steady, and at progression it dropped back toward baseline. Baseline clonality was found to be higher than that of age-matched healthy donors and was strongly correlated with circulating CD8+ T-cell counts.

Its CDR3 holds 15 amino acids, cysteine through phenylalanine. Solely the CDR3 DNA is kept, with 45 bases framed from the first base. V gives up 0 bases and J gives up 2 bases, and the segment between their germline ends measures 11 bases. CDR1 and CDR2 were assigned from the germline V gene as SNHLY and FYNNEI. On a MiSeq, deep resolution sequencing aimed for a depth between 1 in 1 million and 1 in 200,000 T cells, with each clonotype covered 10x on average. The immunoSEQ hsTCRB Kit was used to generate TCR beta libraries. The authors' analysis ran thus. The data were analyzed with ImmunoSEQ Analyzer and ImmunoSEQ Data Assistant, and V, D and J gene assignments followed IMGT definitions. Clonality, with values ranging from 0 to 1, was calculated as one minus the normalized Shannon entropy of productive rearrangement frequencies. Only overrepresented clonotypes making up at least 0.05% of each patient's repertoire were included in the public clonotype analysis. More than ten age-matched healthy donor repertoires from immuneACCESS were used as controls for clonality. Here the immuneACCESS table is served through TCRdb, limited to in-frame sequences with V and J called. Missing clones are a known gap in these copies; in checked studies unresolved V genes cover under half, and the rest lacks a known reason. V, J and clone size are taken as reported in that table, and D and trimming were inferred from the DNA itself. Present in this sample are roughly 150,000 clones, more than 80% of which were seen just once. About 4.9% of the sample rests with the top ten.

Reading the label with the study, this specimen's time point is: approximately 2 years on ibrutinib. Approximately 2 micrograms of genomic DNA were extracted from cryopreserved PBMCs for TCR beta library preparation. Longitudinal blood samples from CLL patients on ibrutinib monotherapy underwent high-throughput TCR beta sequencing. The patients were enrolled in a single-center, open-label phase 2 trial of ibrutinib monotherapy. As concerns this clone: There is no known antigen for this receptor. No much larger clonotype is one base removed from it; base qualities were not supplied.

The chain couples TRBV2 to TRBJ2-7; there is no confident call for the D gene. Sequencing used PBMCs, obtained after 24 months of ibrutinib treatment. This clonotype originated in a human donor with chronic lymphocytic leukemia. The CDR3 region reads CASSEAVGPTYEQYF. The DNA sequence is as follows: TGTGCCAGCAGTGAAGCTGTAGGTCCCACCTACGAGCAGTACTTC.